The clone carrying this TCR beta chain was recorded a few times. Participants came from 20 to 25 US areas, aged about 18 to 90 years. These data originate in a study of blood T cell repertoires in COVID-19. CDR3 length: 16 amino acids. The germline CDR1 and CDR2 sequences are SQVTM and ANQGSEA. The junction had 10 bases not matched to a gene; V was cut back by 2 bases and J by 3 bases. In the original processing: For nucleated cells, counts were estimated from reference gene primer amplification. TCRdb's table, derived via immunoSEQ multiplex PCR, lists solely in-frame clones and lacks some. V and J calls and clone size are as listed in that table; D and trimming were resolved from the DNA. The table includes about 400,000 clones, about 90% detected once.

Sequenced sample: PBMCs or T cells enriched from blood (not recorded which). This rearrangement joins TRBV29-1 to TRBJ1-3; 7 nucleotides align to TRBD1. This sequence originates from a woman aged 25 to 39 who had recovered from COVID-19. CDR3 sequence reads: CSVETPGQPLGNTIYF. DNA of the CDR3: TGCAGCGTTGAAACCCCGGGACAGCCTCTTGGAAACACCATATATTTT. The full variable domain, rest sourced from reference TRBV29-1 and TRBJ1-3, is SAVISQKPSRDICQRGTSLTIQCQVDSQVTMMFWYRQQPGQSLTLIATANQGSEATYESGFVIDKFPISRPNLTFSTLTVSNMSPEDSSIYLCSVETPGQPLGNTIYFGEGSWLTVV.